The 27 T cell receptor beta chains below come from one sample, sequenced in a study of shared clonotypes between healthy human individuals. Profiling relied on immunoSEQ multiplex PCR, and the TCRdb table lists in-frame clones only, not all of them. The repertoire holds about 2 million clones, with about 95% as singletons. In the naive CD8 group, cells lacked CD45RO and were positively selected for CCR7, so terminally differentiated effector memory CD45RA+ cells were left out. Source material: naive CD8+ T cells sorted from blood. These receptor sequences come from a man aged 18 to 29 in good health.

V usage is TRBV25-1 and J usage is TRBJ2-5; unclear D gene. CDR1 and CDR2 (germline): MGHDK, SYGVNS. CDR3 length: 16 residues. The V end was cut by 1 base, the J end by 0 bases, with 12 bases between. CDR3 region: CASSELRPSDQETQYF. For the CDR3, the DNA is TGTGCCAGCAGTGAATTAAGACCCTCAGACCAAGAGACCCAGTACTTC.

CDR3 residues: CASSPRTSGSSYEQYF. The CDR3 nucleotides are TGTGCCAGCAGCCCGCGGACTAGCGGGAGCTCCTACGAGCAGTACTTC. V and J are TRBV13 and TRBJ2-7, with 13 positions matching TRBD2. From germline, CDR1 is PRHDT and CDR2 FYEKMQ (reference sequence). Germline trimming cut 5 bases from V and 0 bases from J; bases unmatched to any gene: 4. The CDR3 covers 16 residues.

The chain combines TRBV5-5 with TRBJ1-1, with D maybe TRBD1 (6 bases). V lost 2 bases to trimming and J lost 8 bases, with 13 bases between them. The length of the CDR3 is 13 residues. From germline, CDR1 is SGHKS and CDR2 YYEKEE (reference sequence). In nucleotides, the CDR3 is TGTGCCAGCAGCTTCCCCGGGACACAAGAAGCTTTCTTT. Residues: CASSFPGTQEAFF. Supplemented by reference TRBV5-5 and TRBJ1-1, the full variable domain reads DAGVTQSPTHLIKTRGQQVTLRCSPISGHKSVSWYQQVLGQGPQFIFQYYEKEERGRGNFPDRFSARQFPNYSSELNVNALLLGDSALYLCASSFPGTQEAFFGQGTRLTVV.

This chain joins TRBV4-3 and TRBJ2-1; no reliable D call. V was clipped by 4 bases and J by 0 bases, with 16 bases between them. CDR1 is LGHNA, CDR2 YSLEER, per germline. The CDR3 contains 17 residues. CDR3 loop: CASSRQEFSSSYNEQFF. The CDR3 nucleotides read TGCGCCAGCAGCCGCCAAGAATTTTCTAGCTCCTACAATGAGCAGTTCTTC.

The J gene is TRBJ2-2, the V gene TRBV27, with D possibly matching TRBD2 (5 bases). Germline V gene sequence: CDR1 MNHEY, CDR2 SMNVEV (reference sequence). Trimming removed 5 bases from V and 5 bases from J, with 12 bases in between. This CDR3 region has 14 residues. The CDR3 DNA reads TGTGCCAGCAGTCCCGATCGGGGAACCGGGGAGCTGTTTTTT. It encodes CASSPDRGTGELFF.

This chain joins TRBV7-2 and TRBJ2-3, with 9 bases aligning to TRBD1. V lost 5 bases to trimming and J lost 5 bases; unmatched junction nucleotides: 14. The length of the CDR3 is 17 residues. CDR1 is SGHTA, CDR2 FQGNSA, per germline. CDR3 coding DNA: TGTGCCAGCAGCCCACAGGACCGGGACAGGGAGATAGATACGCAGTATTTT. The encoded protein is CASSPQDRDREIDTQYF.

The V gene is TRBV6-6, the J gene TRBJ1-1; D is uncertain. This CDR3 contains 11 residues. Between the trimmed V and J ends, which lost 7 bases and 1 base, there was a span of 4 bases. The germline V gene encodes CDR1 MNHNY and CDR2 SVGAGI (reference sequence). The CDR3 bases are TGTGCCAGCAACGGGAACACTGAAGCTTTCTTT. Translated, it gives CASNGNTEAFF.

This chain joins TRBV29-1 and TRBJ2-7; tentatively, D is TRBD1 (6 bases). The CDR3 runs to 14 residues. CDR1 is SQVTM, CDR2 ANQGSEA, per germline. The CDR3 coding sequence is TGCAGTACACTTTCAGGGGCCGGTGGGTACGAGCAGTACTTC. This translates into CSTLSGAGGYEQYF.

V and J are TRBV5-8 and TRBJ1-6, with D unresolved. The CDR3 is made up of 13 amino acids. From germline, CDR1 is SGHTS and CDR2 YDEGEE. V lost 0 bases and J lost 9, with 7 bases in between. The CDR3 reads CASSLGESSPLHF. The DNA for the CDR3 is TGTGCCAGCAGCTTGGGTGAAAGTTCACCCCTCCACTTT.

The CDR3 DNA reads TGTGCCAGCAGTTTAGGAGTGGGCGCGGATCAGCCCCAGCATTTT. Translated, it gives CASSLGVGADQPQHF. This chain links TRBV27 with TRBJ1-5; D not resolved. Germline V gives CDR1 MNHEY, CDR2 SMNVEV (reference sequence). The V end was cut by 2 bases, the J end by 5 bases, with 13 bases between. This CDR3 has 15 residues.

The gene calls are TRBV9 and TRBJ2-7; D unclear. The CDR3 is 14 amino acids. Trimming shortened V by 0 bases and J by 2 bases, and 9 bases separated the two germline ends. Germline loops: CDR1 SGDLS, CDR2 YYNGEE. In nucleotides, the CDR3 is TGTGCCAGCAGCGTAGGATCGGCTCCCTACGAGCAGTACTTC. Its translation is CASSVGSAPYEQYF.

V usage is TRBV4-3 and J usage is TRBJ1-5; the D gene is possibly TRBD1 (6 bases). V was clipped by 0 bases and J by 7 bases, with 19 bases between them. The CDR3 contains 17 residues. Germline CDR1 LGHNA, CDR2 YSLEER. Written as DNA, the CDR3 is TGCGCCAGCAGCCAAGATTGGGGTGAGGGGGTGAAACAGCCCCAGCATTTT. Translated: CASSQDWGEGVKQPQHF.

About this clone itself: At one boundary the junction diverges from the germline segment, which might be a read error. The chain uses TRBV5-1 and TRBJ2-7, with 8 positions matching TRBD1. The CDR3 is 13 amino acids. CDR1 is SGHRS and CDR2 is YFSETQ in the germline V gene. CDR3 bases: TGCGCCAGCAGATTGGGACAGGCCTACGAGCAGTACTTC. Amino acids: CASRLGQAYEQYF. Filled out from reference TRBV5-1 and TRBJ2-7, the complete variable domain reads KAGVTQTPRYLIKTRGQQVTLSCSPISGHRSVSWYQQTPGQGLQFLFEYFSETQRNKGNFPGRFSGRQFSNSRSEMNVSTLELGDSALYLCASRLGQAYEQYFGPGTRLTVT.

Remarks on this clone: The sample holds other DNA sequences that translate to the same CDR3. The chain couples TRBV6-5 to TRBJ1-5, with D unclear. Germline values: CDR1 MNHEY, CDR2 SVGAGI. The length of the CDR3 is 14 residues. With 3 bases removed from V and 7 bases from J, the gap between germline ends came to 13 bases. CDR3 DNA: TGTGCCAGCAGTTATCTCGAGGGTACCCAGCCCCAGCATTTT. As protein: CASSYLEGTQPQHF.

The chain recombines TRBV5-5 with TRBJ1-2; D is unclear. V was shortened by 0 bases and J by 5 bases, with 5 bases between the two germline ends. CDR3 size: 12 residues. The germline V gene encodes CDR1 SGHKS and CDR2 YYEKEE (reference sequence). CDR3 sequence reads: CASSLEAYGYTF. In nucleotides, the CDR3 is TGTGCCAGCAGCTTGGAAGCGTATGGCTACACCTTC.

The chain joins TRBV7-2 to TRBJ2-2; 7 nucleotides line up with TRBD1. After removal of 6 bases from V and 6 bases from J, the junction contained 4 bases not matched to a gene. The V gene's germline CDR1 is SGHTA and CDR2 FQGNSA. This CDR3 comprises 13 residues. The CDR3 nucleotides read TGTGCCAGCAGTTCGACAGGGCCCGGGGAGCTGTTTTTT. This gives the protein CASSSTGPGELFF.

Only one count was recorded for this clone. The chain joins TRBV6-6 to TRBJ2-7; 7 bases map to TRBD2. The CDR3 sequence is 14 residues long. Unmatched junction bases numbered 12, after V lost 10 bases and J lost 3 bases. Germline V lookup: CDR1 MNHNY, CDR2 SVGAGI (reference sequence). The CDR3 region is CATSGGSVFYEQYF. Here the CDR3 DNA reads TGTGCCACCTCGGGCGGGAGTGTCTTCTACGAGCAGTACTTC.

The rearrangement joins TRBV28 to TRBJ2-2; no reliable D call. Germline V gives CDR1 MDHEN, CDR2 SYDVKM. The germline V and J ends were trimmed by 5 bases and 4 bases, with 11 bases remaining between them. This CDR3 spans 14 amino acids. CDR3 bases: TGTGCCAGCAGTACCTTAATCCTCACCGGGGAGCTGTTTTTT. The encoded protein is CASSTLILTGELFF.

The V gene is TRBV27, the J gene TRBJ2-7; D not certain. The CDR3 consists of 13 residues. Trimming removed 6 bases at V and 3 bases at J, with 12 bases between. Germline V gives CDR1 MNHEY, CDR2 SMNVEV (reference sequence). The chain's CDR3 is CASSQFTDYEQYF. The CDR3 DNA sequence: TGTGCCAGCAGCCAATTCACGGACTACGAGCAGTACTTC.

Points on this clone: The same CDR3 can be traced to other DNA sequences in this sample. The chain employs TRBV9 and TRBJ2-1; 9 bases agree with TRBD2. CDR1 SGDLS and CDR2 YYNGEE come from the germline V gene. Unmatched junction bases numbered 2, after V lost 2 bases and J lost 2 bases. The CDR3 length is 15 residues. This CDR3 is CASSVIAGAYNEQFF. The CDR3 coding sequence is TGTGCCAGCAGCGTTATAGCGGGAGCCTACAATGAGCAGTTCTTC.

For this clone: In the same sample, other DNA sequences code for this CDR3. This sequence joins TRBV9 and TRBJ2-7; maybe TRBD2 (6 bases). From germline, CDR1 is SGDLS and CDR2 YYNGEE. The CDR3 length is 15 residues. Trimming stripped 0 bases from V and 2 bases from J, with 12 bases between. The CDR3 loop reads CASSVGGTEAYEQYF. The CDR3 DNA reads TGTGCCAGCAGCGTAGGCGGGACTGAAGCCTACGAGCAGTACTTC.

This chain uses TRBV14 with TRBJ2-1; 11 bases agree with TRBD2. V lost 4 bases and J lost 4; bases outside the gene matches: 6. The length of the CDR3 is 16 residues. Per germline, CDR1 SGHDN and CDR2 FVKESK. CDR3 residues: CASSRRTSGSYNEQFF. The CDR3 nucleotides read TGTGCCAGCAGCCGACGAACTAGCGGGAGTTACAATGAGCAGTTCTTC.

CDR3 nucleotide sequence: TGTGCCAGCAGTGATTACCGGCAAGCTAACTATGGCTACACCTTC. This sequence encodes CASSDYRQANYGYTF. The chain uses TRBV2 and TRBJ1-2; D unresolved. This CDR3 contains 15 residues. Germline CDR1 is SNHLY and CDR2 is FYNNEI. V was pared by 3 bases and J by 0 bases, with 11 bases between.

The chain employs TRBV14 and TRBJ1-2; D is ambiguous. This CDR3 is built from 14 residues. V was cut by 3 bases and J by 8 bases, with 16 bases left in between. In germline, CDR1 is SGHDN, CDR2 FVKESK. The CDR3 loop is CASSQNTAGIGYTF. The CDR3 DNA is TGTGCCAGCAGCCAGAATACAGCGGGAATCGGCTACACCTTC.

This chain joins TRBV14 and TRBJ1-5; TRBD1 is a possible D gene (6 bases). The CDR3 spans 15 residues. From germline, CDR1 is SGHDN and CDR2 FVKESK. V lost 1 base to trimming and J lost 5 bases, with 12 bases between them. The CDR3 DNA is TGTGCCAGCAGCCAAGGAATTCACAGGGATCAGCCCCAGCATTTT. It codes for CASSQGIHRDQPQHF.

V and J are TRBV30 and TRBJ2-2; D not resolved. The CDR3 loop spans 11 amino acids. Trimming removed 8 bases at V and 5 bases at J, with 9 bases between. Germline values: CDR1 GTSNPN, CDR2 SVGIG (reference sequence). CDR3 sequence reads: CAHGSTGELFF. As DNA, the CDR3 is TGTGCCCACGGGTCGACCGGGGAGCTGTTTTTT. The full variable domain, its missing parts supplied by reference TRBV30 and TRBJ2-2, is SQTIHQWPATLVQPVGSPLSLECTVEGTSNPNLYWYRQAAGRGLQLLFYSVGIGQISSEVPQNLSASRPQDRQFILSSKKLLLSDSGFYLCAHGSTGELFFGEGSRLTVL.

The chain carries TRBV19 and TRBJ2-3; D unclear. V was shortened by 7 bases and J by 1 base, with 9 bases between the two germline ends. The CDR3 is made up of 13 amino acids. Germline-derived CDR1 and CDR2 are LNHDA and SQIVND (reference sequence). Written as DNA, the CDR3 is TGTGCCAGTAAGGTCCGGGGCACAGATACGCAGTATTTT. Translation gives CASKVRGTDTQYF. Filled out from reference TRBV19 and TRBJ2-3, the complete variable domain reads DGGITQSPKYLFRKEGQNVTLSCEQNLNHDAMYWYRQDPGQGLRLIYYSQIVNDFQKGDIAEGYSVSREKKESFPLTVTSAQKNPTAFYLCASKVRGTDTQYFGPGTRLTVL.